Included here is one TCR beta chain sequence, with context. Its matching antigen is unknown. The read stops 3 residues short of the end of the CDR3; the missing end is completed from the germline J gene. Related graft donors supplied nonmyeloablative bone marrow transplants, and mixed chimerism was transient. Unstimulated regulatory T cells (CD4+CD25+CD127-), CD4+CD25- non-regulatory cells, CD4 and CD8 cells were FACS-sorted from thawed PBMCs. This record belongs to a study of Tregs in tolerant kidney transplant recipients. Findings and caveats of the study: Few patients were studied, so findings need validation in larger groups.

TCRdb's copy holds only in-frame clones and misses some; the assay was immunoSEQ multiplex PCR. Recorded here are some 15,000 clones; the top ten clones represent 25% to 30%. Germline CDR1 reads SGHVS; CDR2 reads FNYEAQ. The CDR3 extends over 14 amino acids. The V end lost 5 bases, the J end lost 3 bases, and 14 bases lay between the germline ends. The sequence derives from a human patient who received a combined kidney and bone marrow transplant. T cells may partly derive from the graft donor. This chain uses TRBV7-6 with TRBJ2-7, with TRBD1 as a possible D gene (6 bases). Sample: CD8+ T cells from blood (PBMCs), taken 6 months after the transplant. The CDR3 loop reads CASSLSQGSYEQYF. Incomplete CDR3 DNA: TGTGCCAGCAGCCTATCACAGGGCAGCTACGAG. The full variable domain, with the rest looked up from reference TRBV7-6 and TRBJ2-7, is GAGVSQSPRYKVTKRGQDVALRCDPISGHVSLYWYRQALGQGPEFLTYFNYEAQQDKSGLPNDRFSAERPEGSISTLTIQRTEQRDSAMYRCASSLSQGSYEQYFGPGTRLTVT.